The 28 T cell receptor beta chains reported below all come from one sample, sequenced in a study of control samples from healthy donors and cancer patients. Data came from immunoSEQ multiplex PCR; TCRdb stores just in-frame clones and leaves some out. This table has 390,000 or so clones, about nine tenths appearing once. The sequenced sample consisted of PBMCs. Source of these receptors: a man aged 40-55 years with head and neck cancer.

The V gene is TRBV4-1, the J gene TRBJ1-1; D is ambiguous. CDR3 length equals 15 residues. Per the germline V gene, CDR1 is MGHRA and CDR2 is YSYEKL. Deletions cut 4 bases from V and 4 bases from J, with 16 bases between. Written as DNA, the CDR3 is TGCGCCAGCAGCCTTATGAGACCCGGTGGCACTGAAGCTTTCTTT. It is translated as CASSLMRPGGTEAFF.

V and J are TRBV7-3 and TRBJ1-1; D may be TRBD1 (5 bases). V was trimmed by 3 bases and J by 1 base, leaving 9 bases between them. CDR1 and CDR2 from the germline V gene are SGHTA and FQGTGA. CDR3 size: 14 residues. CDR3 residues: CASSFGQGNTEAFF. The CDR3 coding sequence is TGTGCCAGCAGCTTTGGGCAGGGGAACACTGAAGCTTTCTTT.

This rearrangement joins TRBV7-3 to TRBJ1-1; 8 bases line up with TRBD1. The V gene's germline CDR1 is SGHTA and CDR2 FQGTGA. V lost 4 bases, J lost 1 base, and 11 bases stayed unmatched. This CDR3 region has 17 residues. Written as DNA, the CDR3 is TGTGCCAGCAGCTCATTAGGGCCTGGACAGGGGAACACTGAAGCTTTCTTT. Translation: CASSSLGPGQGNTEAFF.

This chain uses TRBV5-1 with TRBJ2-1, with a possible D match to TRBD2 (7 bases). The V end lost 2 bases, the J end lost 8 bases, and 14 bases lay between the germline ends. The CDR3 sequence is 14 residues long. CDR1 SGHRS and CDR2 YFSETQ come from the germline V gene. The CDR3 reads CASSFGGLPDEQFF. In DNA, the CDR3 is TGCGCCAGCAGCTTCGGGGGGCTTCCGGATGAGCAGTTCTTC.

Only one count was recorded for this clone. The chain couples TRBV7-8 to TRBJ2-7; TRBD1 matches 9 bases. With 5 bases clipped from V and 7 bases from J, the junction kept 9 bases outside the gene matches. CDR1 and CDR2 from the germline V gene are SGHVS and FQNEAQ. This CDR3 spans 14 amino acids. CDR3 DNA sequence: TGTGCCAGCAGCGGGACAGGGCCTTGGGGGGAGCAGTACTTC. As protein: CASSGTGPWGEQYF. Drawing the rest from reference TRBV7-8 and TRBJ2-7, the complete variable domain is GAGVSQSPRYKVAKRGQDVALRCDPISGHVSLFWYQQALGQGPEFLTYFQNEAQLDKSGLPSDRFFAERPEGSVSTLKIQRTQQEDSAVYLCASSGTGPWGEQYFGPGTRLTVT.

This chain connects TRBV15 to TRBJ2-5, with 7 bases that match TRBD1. CDR1 is LNHNV and CDR2 is YYDKDF in the germline V gene (reference sequence). CDR3 length: 14 residues. V shed 4 bases and J 2 bases; nucleotides not matched to a gene: 4. For the CDR3, the DNA is TGTGCCACCAGCAAAGGGACAGTACAAGAGACCCAGTACTTC. It specifies CATSKGTVQETQYF.

The chain has TRBV9 and TRBJ1-1; perhaps TRBD1 as D (5 bases). Germline V lookup: CDR1 SGDLS, CDR2 YYNGEE. This CDR3 has 15 residues. Trimming cost V 4 bases and J 5 bases, with 18 bases left between them. CDR3 sequence (DNA): TGTGCCAGCAGCTTCCGGGACGCCGGGGTTACTGAAGCTTTCTTT. It translates to CASSFRDAGVTEAFF. The full variable domain, completed using reference TRBV9 and TRBJ1-1, is DSGVTQTPKHLITATGQRVTLRCSPRSGDLSVYWYQQSLDQGLQFLIQYYNGEERAKGNILERFSAQQFPDLHSELNLSSLELGDSALYFCASSFRDAGVTEAFFGQGTRLTVV.

This chain joins TRBV6-5 and TRBJ2-2; TRBD2 aligns across 7 bases. The CDR3 sequence is 15 residues long. From germline, CDR1 is MNHEY and CDR2 SVGAGI. The J segment lost 7 bases and the V segment lost 5 bases, leaving 10 bases of the junction unmatched. The CDR3 sequence: CASSPLVLAGGELFF. The DNA for the CDR3 is TGTGCCAGCAGTCCCCTCGTGTTAGCGGGCGGGGAGCTGTTTTTT.

V gene TRBV11-2 combines with J gene TRBJ1-1; no firm D call. Germline CDR1 is SGHAT and CDR2 is FQNNGV. The CDR3 sequence is 15 residues long. The V end lost 1 base, the J end lost 1 base, and 10 bases lay between the germline ends. CDR3 sequence reads: CASSLGARANTEAFF. The CDR3 nucleotides read TGTGCCAGCAGCTTAGGAGCTCGCGCGAACACTGAAGCTTTCTTT. The whole variable domain, filled in from reference TRBV11-2 and TRBJ1-1, reads EAGVAQSPRYKIIEKRQSVAFWCNPISGHATLYWYQQILGQGPKLLIQFQNNGVVDDSQLPKDRFSAERLKGVDSTLKIQPAKLEDSAVYLCASSLGARANTEAFFGQGTRLTVV.

In this sample, this clone turned up once. V usage is TRBV30 and J usage is TRBJ2-1; 10 bases agree with TRBD1. In germline, CDR1 is GTSNPN, CDR2 SVGIG (reference sequence). The CDR3 is made up of 14 amino acids. Trimming at V came to 0 bases and at J to 7 bases, leaving 3 bases not matched to a gene. CDR3 region: CAWSVGTGVNEQFF. In DNA, the CDR3 is TGTGCCTGGAGTGTCGGGACAGGGGTTAATGAGCAGTTCTTC.

J is TRBJ2-7 and V is TRBV19; D is unresolved. This CDR3 is 13 amino acids long. V was pared by 4 bases and J by 4 bases, with 11 bases between. CDR1 is LNHDA and CDR2 is SQIVND in the germline V gene (reference sequence). The CDR3 DNA reads TGTGCCAGTAGTACTACAGTCAATTACGAGCAGTACTTC. Its translation: CASSTTVNYEQYF.

V is TRBV18 and J is TRBJ1-1; 8 nucleotides line up with TRBD1. Germline V gene sequence: CDR1 KGHSH, CDR2 LQKENI. There are 13 residues in the CDR3. After removal of 6 bases from V and 6 bases from J, the junction contained 6 bases not matched to a gene. CDR3 loop: CASSKDRDAEAFF. As DNA, the CDR3 is TGTGCCAGCTCTAAGGACAGGGACGCTGAAGCTTTCTTT.

The chain has TRBV4-3 and TRBJ1-2; D gene ambiguous. The CDR3 is 13 residues long. The germline gives CDR1 LGHNA, CDR2 YSLEER. V lost 2 bases to trimming and J lost 1 base, with 5 bases between them. The CDR3 reads CASSQTVNYGYTF. The CDR3 coding sequence is TGCGCCAGCAGCCAAACAGTTAACTATGGCTACACCTTC.

This clone has more than one count but fewer than ten. This sequence joins TRBV6-2 or TRBV6-3 and TRBJ1-5; TRBD1 matches 10 bases. V lost 6 bases and J lost 0; bases outside the gene matches: 8. The CDR3 is 17 amino acids. Germline lookup yields CDR1 MNHEY and CDR2 SVGEGT. The CDR3 region is CASSRQGAVYSNQPQHF. The CDR3 nucleotides read TGTGCCAGCAGCAGACAGGGGGCCGTATATAGCAATCAGCCCCAGCATTTT.

The J gene is TRBJ2-3, the V gene TRBV5-1; 7 bases are a match to TRBD1. The CDR3 runs 15 residues. Germline V lookup: CDR1 SGHRS, CDR2 YFSETQ. Germline trimming cut 2 bases from V and 4 bases from J; bases unmatched to any gene: 7. In DNA form, the CDR3 reads TGCGCCAGCAGCTTTGACAGGGCGAGCGCAGATACGCAGTATTTT. Amino acids: CASSFDRASADTQYF.

CDR3 protein: CASSFDRGGYEQFF. CDR3 sequence (DNA): TGTGCCAGCAGTTTTGACAGGGGTGGGTATGAGCAGTTCTTC. This rearrangement joins TRBV28 to TRBJ2-1, with 8 bases fitting TRBD1. With 3 bases clipped from V and 8 bases from J, the junction kept 6 bases outside the gene matches. The CDR3 sequence is 14 residues long. Looked up from germline, CDR1 is MDHEN and CDR2 is SYDVKM.

With respect to this clone: The sample carries other DNA sequences with the same CDR3. The chain carries TRBV24-1 and TRBJ2-5; D unresolved. The V end lost 1 base, the J end lost 4 bases, and 0 bases lay between the germline ends. The CDR3 covers 11 residues. Germline CDR1 is KGHDR and CDR2 is SFDVKD. CDR3 bases: TGTGCCACCAGTGATTTAGAGACCCAGTACTTC. It encodes CATSDLETQYF.

This rearrangement joins TRBV7-2 to TRBJ2-1; TRBD2 aligns across 10 bases. The CDR3 sequence is 16 residues long. After removal of 5 bases from V and 8 bases from J, the junction contained 12 bases not matched to a gene. Germline CDR1 SGHTA, CDR2 FQGNSA. As DNA, the CDR3 is TGTGCCAGCAGCCCAGGACTAGCGGCCGTCGGGGATGAGCAGTTCTTC. Its translation is CASSPGLAAVGDEQFF.

The chain employs TRBV6-5 and TRBJ1-2; maybe TRBD1 (5 bases). The CDR3 is made up of 14 amino acids. Germline lookup yields CDR1 MNHEY and CDR2 SVGAGI. Deletions cut 6 bases from V and 1 base from J, with 12 bases between. This CDR3 is CASRADSLNYGYTF. The CDR3 bases are TGTGCCAGCAGGGCCGACAGCCTTAACTATGGCTACACCTTC.

This clone was detected many times. The V gene is TRBV2, the J gene TRBJ1-2; D perhaps matches TRBD1 (6 bases). Germline-derived CDR1 and CDR2 are SNHLY and FYNNEI. V lost 0 bases to trimming and J lost 10 bases, with 15 bases between them. The CDR3 runs to 14 residues. CDR3 sequence reads: CASSEAAARDIYTF. The CDR3 nucleotides are TGTGCCAGCAGTGAAGCCGCCGCCCGGGACATCTACACCTTC.

The V and J genes are TRBV2 and TRBJ2-7; possible D gene TRBD1, 6 bases. Germline CDR1 is SNHLY and CDR2 is FYNNEI. The CDR3 length is 14 residues. V was pared by 10 bases and J by 0 bases, with 16 bases between. CDR3 DNA: TGTGCCACCCAGGGGAAGGACGGCTCCTACGAGCAGTACTTC. As protein: CATQGKDGSYEQYF.

This chain uses TRBV27 with TRBJ2-7; 8 positions agree with TRBD1. V lost 2 bases, J lost 0 bases, and 3 bases stayed unmatched. The CDR3 has 15 amino acids. CDR1 is MNHEY and CDR2 is SMNVEV in the germline V gene (reference sequence). CDR3 DNA: TGTGCCAGCAGTTTACGGACAGGGTTCTCCTACGAGCAGTACTTC. Translated: CASSLRTGFSYEQYF.

V usage is TRBV6-1 and J usage is TRBJ1-4, with a weak D call TRBD1 (6 bases). Per germline, CDR1 MNHNS and CDR2 SASEGT. The V gene lost 3 bases and the J gene lost 7 bases, with 18 bases spanning the gap. The CDR3 runs to 16 residues. For the CDR3, the DNA is TGTGCCAGCAGTGAGGCCGGACAGAAGGCGATTGAAAAACTGTTTTTT. The encoded protein is CASSEAGQKAIEKLFF.

This clone was seen just once. This chain uses TRBV5-1 with TRBJ2-3; the D gene is possibly TRBD1 (6 bases). From germline, CDR1 is SGHRS and CDR2 YFSETQ. Trimming took off 4 bases at V and 5 bases at J, with 20 bases between the two ends. The CDR3 totals 16 residues. The CDR3 reads CASSGGWRQILDTQYF. In nucleotides, the CDR3 is TGCGCCAGCAGCGGGGGCTGGCGCCAGATCTTAGATACGCAGTATTTT. The full variable domain, rest sourced from reference TRBV5-1 and TRBJ2-3, is KAGVTQTPRYLIKTRGQQVTLSCSPISGHRSVSWYQQTPGQGLQFLFEYFSETQRNKGNFPGRFSGRQFSNSRSEMNVSTLELGDSALYLCASSGGWRQILDTQYFGPGTRLTVL.

This clone was picked up one time. J is TRBJ2-2 and V is TRBV5-3, with D perhaps TRBD1 (5 bases). TRBV5-3 is treated as an ORF (open reading frame) with a function not yet certain. The CDR3 contains 16 residues. V shed 2 bases and J shed 1 base, with 12 bases lying between them. CDR3 nucleotides: TGTGCCAGAAGCTTCTCCCTACAGGAGAACACCGGGGAGCTGTTTTTT. Translation gives CARSFSLQENTGELFF.

This CDR3 reads CASSESGVHGIIQYF. DNA of the CDR3: TGCGCCAGCAGTGAGTCGGGGGTCCACGGAATTATTCAGTACTTC. This rearrangement joins TRBV10-1 to TRBJ2-4; tentatively, D is TRBD1 or TRBD2 (5 bases each). The germline V gene has CDR1 WNHNN and CDR2 SYGVQD (reference sequence). Trimming stripped 0 bases from V and 10 bases from J, with 16 bases between. The CDR3 totals 15 residues.

Comment on this clone: Different DNA sequences within this sample yield the same CDR3. The chain combines TRBV9 with TRBJ2-2; unclear D gene. This CDR3 contains 13 residues. CDR1 is SGDLS and CDR2 is YYNGEE in the germline V gene. Trimming cost V 0 bases and J 4 bases, with 4 bases left between them. The CDR3 coding sequence is TGTGCCAGCAGCGTAGGGGTCACCGGGGAGCTGTTTTTT. Residues: CASSVGVTGELFF.

V gene TRBV7-2 combines with J gene TRBJ2-1, with 10 nucleotides matching TRBD2. CDR3 length: 18 amino acids. The V and J ends lost 2 bases and 0 bases, in that order; junction bases with no gene match: 7. Germline CDR1 SGHTA, CDR2 FQGNSA. Here the CDR3 DNA reads TGTGCCAGCAGCTTACTAGCGGGAGTGACGGCCTCCTACAATGAGCAGTTCTTC. It codes for CASSLLAGVTASYNEQFF.